This T cell receptor (beta chain) was captured by sequencing in a study of CD8+CD57+ T cells in acquired aplastic anemia. Study details: Sorted CD4+ and CD8+ cells yielded DNA averaging around 3.2 ug. Overall study results and limits: No significant patient-versus-control difference appeared in CD8+ Simpson's diversity.

In its sample, this clonotype was seen many times. The antigen remains undetermined. Profiling of TCR beta VDJ combinations and CDR3 sequences used genomic DNA as template. TCRdb reprocessed the reads with MiXCR, giving one entry per CDR3 protein. The sample lists 450,000 to 550,000 distinct CDR3 sequences, around 33% occurring once. Germline CDR1 is ENHRY and CDR2 is SYGVKD. V was trimmed by 7 bases and J by 1 base, leaving 10 bases between them. The CDR3 contains 13 residues. Patients sequenced had flow cytometry evidence of CD8+CD57+ cell expansion. As a group, the patients uniformly had severe acquired aplastic anemia.

Specimen: sorted CD4+, CD8+, or CD8+CD57+ T cells (not recorded which) from PBMCs. This receptor was taken from a human donor with aplastic anemia. The chain uses TRBV10-3 and TRBJ2-5, with no clear D. The DNA of the CDR3 is TGTGCCATCAAACGAGACATCCAAGAGACCCAGTACTTC. This codes for CAIKRDIQETQYF.